The T cell receptor (beta chain) described here comes from a study of T cells expressing NK-cell markers. Germline CDR1 and CDR2: KGHDR and SFDVKD. This CDR3 has 15 residues. TCRdb reprocessed the 5' RACE reads and keeps a single row for each CDR3 protein, giving no DNA. The listing records about 370,000 distinct CDR3 sequences. Sample: blood T cells: a sorted CD56 or NKG2C T cell subset, CD4+ or CD8+ T cells, or bulk PBMC T cells (not recorded which). The gene calls are TRBV24-1 and TRBJ2-1; the TCRdb call, TRBD2, lacks DNA for checking. This TCR came from a woman aged 50 to 60 in good health. The CDR3 loop reads CATSDLYTGVREQFF.